The 12 T cell receptor beta chains listed next were all sequenced from one sample in a study of T cell responses to AZD1222 COVID-19 vaccine. Sequenced by immunoSEQ multiplex PCR; TCRdb stores in-frame clones only, minus some. Counted here are 150,000 to 200,000 clones, 94% occurring once; the ten biggest clones make up roughly 9.2%. Sequencing used peripheral blood, obtained on day 0 of AZD1222 vaccination. The receptors shown here come from an adult in good health.

Only one count was recorded for this clone. The chain is built from TRBV11-2 and TRBJ1-1; D not resolved. Trimming pared 5 bases from V and 3 bases from J, leaving 7 bases between. This CDR3 has 12 residues. CDR1 SGHAT and CDR2 FQNNGV come from the germline V gene. The CDR3 coding sequence is TGTGCCAGCAGCCCCGGGTACACTGAAGCTTTCTTT. As protein: CASSPGYTEAFF.

The genes are TRBV6-5 and TRBJ1-2, with no clear D. The CDR3 is 14 residues long. V was trimmed by 5 bases and J by 6 bases, leaving 16 bases between them. CDR1 and CDR2 from the germline V gene are MNHEY and SVGAGI. CDR3 loop: CASSRPRASHGYTF. CDR3 DNA: TGTGCCAGCAGTCGGCCGCGGGCCAGCCATGGCTACACCTTC.

Here the CDR3 DNA reads TGTGCCAGCAGCGATGGGACGAGTTCCCCCCTCTCCTATGGCTACACCTTC. As protein: CASSDGTSSPLSYGYTF. The chain couples TRBV9 to TRBJ1-2, with D possibly matching TRBD1 (5 bases). Trimming left V 3 bases short and J 4 bases short, with 22 bases between. The CDR3 loop spans 17 amino acids. Germline V gives CDR1 SGDLS, CDR2 YYNGEE.

This clone was detected only once. The chain employs TRBV29-1 and TRBJ2-5, with a tentative D call TRBD2 (5 bases). CDR3 length equals 14 residues. The V end was cut by 6 bases, the J end by 5 bases, with 19 bases between. The germline V gene encodes CDR1 SQVTM and CDR2 ANQGSEA. The CDR3 DNA sequence: TGCAGCGTCGCCGCGGGTAGCGTAAGTGAGACCCAGTACTTC. Translated: CSVAAGSVSETQYF. Full variable domain (remainder filled in from reference TRBV29-1 and TRBJ2-5): SAVISQKPSRDICQRGTSLTIQCQVDSQVTMMFWYRQQPGQSLTLIATANQGSEATYESGFVIDKFPISRPNLTFSTLTVSNMSPEDSSIYLCSVAAGSVSETQYFGPGTRLLVL.

This chain uses TRBV5-6 with TRBJ2-1; 9 bases fit TRBD2. The germline V gene encodes CDR1 SGHDT and CDR2 YYEEEE. J was trimmed by 3 bases and V by 4 bases; bases with no gene match: 5. The CDR3 runs 15 residues. The DNA of the CDR3 is TGTGCCAGCAGCCCGATACTAGCGGGCTACAATGAGCAGTTCTTC. As protein: CASSPILAGYNEQFF.

The chain carries TRBV7-3 and TRBJ2-4, with D perhaps TRBD1 (5 bases). CDR3 length equals 11 residues. Trimming took off 7 bases at V and 7 bases at J, with 8 bases between the two ends. Germline CDR1 SGHTA, CDR2 FQGTGA. For the CDR3, the DNA is TGTGCCAGCACGACAGCTAACATTCAGTACTTC. Protein sequence: CASTTANIQYF.

This chain uses TRBV27 with TRBJ2-2, with D possibly being TRBD1 or TRBD2 (5 bases each). This CDR3 spans 15 amino acids. Trimming removed 6 bases from V and 1 base from J, with 12 bases in between. Germline assignment: CDR1 MNHEY and CDR2 SMNVEV (reference sequence). This CDR3 is CASRAGTRNTGELFF. CDR3 sequence (DNA): TGTGCCAGCAGGGCCGGGACCAGGAACACCGGGGAGCTGTTTTTT.

In DNA form, the CDR3 reads TGTGCCAGCAGACCCCGGACAGGGGGTAGGTTTTACGAGCAGTACTTC. Protein: CASRPRTGGRFYEQYF. The chain uses TRBV28 and TRBJ2-7, with 10 bases lining up with TRBD1. With 6 bases clipped from V and 4 bases from J, the junction kept 12 bases outside the gene matches. The CDR3 extends over 16 amino acids. Per germline, CDR1 MDHEN and CDR2 SYDVKM.

This clone was detected once. This chain joins TRBV28 and TRBJ1-5, with D uncertain. The CDR3 extends over 14 amino acids. From germline, CDR1 is MDHEN and CDR2 SYDVKM. V lost 3 bases to trimming and J lost 2 bases, with 8 bases between them. The CDR3 spells CASSFGKGNQPQHF. CDR3 coding DNA: TGTGCCAGCAGTTTCGGGAAGGGCAATCAGCCCCAGCATTTT.

V is TRBV9 and J is TRBJ1-5; D not certain. V was shortened by 0 bases and J by 4 bases, with 23 bases between the two germline ends. The CDR3 covers 19 residues. Germline assignment: CDR1 SGDLS and CDR2 YYNGEE. Written as DNA, the CDR3 is TGTGCCAGCAGCGTAGACCCAAAGATCCTTGTGTTAACTAATCAGCCCCAGCATTTT. This translates into CASSVDPKILVLTNQPQHF. Combining the CDR3 with reference TRBV9 and TRBJ1-5 gives the whole variable domain DSGVTQTPKHLITATGQRVTLRCSPRSGDLSVYWYQQSLDQGLQFLIQYYNGEERAKGNILERFSAQQFPDLHSELNLSSLELGDSALYFCASSVDPKILVLTNQPQHFGDGTRLSIL.

This chain uses TRBV24-1 with TRBJ2-1; no definite D call. CDR3 length: 13 amino acids. The germline V and J ends were trimmed by 0 bases and 9 bases, with 8 bases remaining between them. Looked up from germline, CDR1 is KGHDR and CDR2 is SFDVKD. The CDR3 DNA is TGTGCCACCAGTGATTTGGGGAAGGGTGAGCAGTTCTTC. Protein product: CATSDLGKGEQFF.

The chain recombines TRBV28 with TRBJ1-3, with D unclear. V lost 7 bases and J 4 bases, leaving 5 bases between the germline ends. Per the germline V gene, CDR1 is MDHEN and CDR2 is SYDVKM. The CDR3 consists of 11 residues. The CDR3 sequence: CASKSGNTIYF. CDR3 bases: TGTGCCAGCAAGTCGGGAAACACCATATATTTT.